This T cell receptor beta chain was documented in a study of cytomegalovirus exposure and HLA in healthy donors. The CDR3 length is 14 residues. Trimming removed 2 bases from V and 6 bases from J, with 13 bases in between. The germline gives CDR1 ENHRY, CDR2 SYGVKD. Amplification used 60 Vbeta primers and 13 Jbeta primers. TCRdb's table, derived via immunoSEQ multiplex PCR, lists solely in-frame clones and lacks some. Of 90,000 to 130,000 clones listed, roughly 83% are singletons. Regarding this clone: Its target is not known.

Study-wide points: CMV serostatus was the only recorded immune exposure for donors. It was fewer than 200 TCR beta chains that were listed as cytomegalovirus-associated. Analyses of presence and absence presupposed an approximately uniform sequencing depth across donors.

The specimen sequenced was PBMCs. This sequence joins TRBV10-3 and TRBJ2-5; D perhaps matches TRBD1 (6 bases). The source of this sequence is a woman younger than 30 in good health and CMV-seropositive. The CDR3 bases are TGTGCCATCAGTGAGCAACAGGGAATTCAGACCCAGTACTTC. This codes for CAISEQQGIQTQYF.